This TCR beta chain was retrieved from a study of cytomegalovirus exposure and HLA in healthy donors. Study results and caveats: DRB1 showed the most TCR associations and HLA-C the fewest in a later analysis, as rates varied by HLA locus. Analysis was carried out at a later point, and it linked a missense DCLRE1C variant to TCR beta V- and J-gene trimming.

The primer mix had 60 Vbeta and 13 Jbeta primers. Repertoires were generated with immunoSEQ multiplex PCR, while TCRdb's copy carries only in-frame clones and drops some. The repertoire holds about 150,000 clones, with approximately 72% as singletons. The V end lost 2 bases, the J end lost 7 bases, and 12 bases lay between the germline ends. The CDR3 is 13 amino acids. Germline V gene lookup returns CDR1 MNHEY and CDR2 SMNVEV (reference sequence). On this clone itself: The antigen is undetermined.

The sequence came from a man aged 18 to 30 in good health and CMV-seronegative. The rearrangement joins TRBV27 to TRBJ2-7; a possible D gene is TRBD2 (6 bases). The sample comprised PBMCs. The CDR3 loop reads CASSLGGPREQYF. DNA of the CDR3: TGTGCCAGCAGTTTAGGAGGGCCGAGGGAGCAGTACTTC.